This TCR beta chain is from a study of T-cell memory formation after mild COVID-19. The germline V gene has CDR1 LGHDT and CDR2 YNNKEL (reference sequence). CDR3 length: 16 residues. V lost 0 bases and J 4 bases, leaving 12 bases between the germline ends. This clonotype has just a few counts. In TCRdb, the 5' RACE reads were re-called with MiXCR into one record per CDR3 protein. The sample has around 400,000 distinct CDR3 sequences; 24% are singletons. This TCR was sampled from an adult woman who had mild COVID-19 (a few samples of this study predate the infection). Cell type and time point are not known. The J gene is TRBJ2-2, the V gene TRBV3-1, with D possibly matching TRBD2 (5 bases). Sequencing input: PBMCs or a T cell subset sorted from them (not recorded which). CDR3 sequence (DNA): TGTGCCAGCAGCCAAGACGAGGGTCCGAGCACCGGGGAGCTGTTTTTT. Its translation: CASSQDEGPSTGELFF.